Sequencing of this T cell receptor (beta chain) was carried out in a study of T cells in Graves' hyperthyroidism and ophthalmopathy. The CDR3 contains 16 residues. Germline-derived CDR1 and CDR2 are MGHDK and SYGVNS. V lost 1 base and J lost 2, with 12 bases in between. TCR beta CDR3 regions were amplified from RNA. HTBI primers were used for first-round RT-PCR of the TCR CDR3. In TCRdb, the multiplex PCR reads were re-called with MiXCR into one record per CDR3 protein. The table records about 210,000 distinct CDR3 sequences, 17% of them present only once. PBMCs were collected from a roughly 10 ml volume of fresh peripheral blood. This clonotype was picked up a small number of times.

This TCR came from a man between 50 and 59 years old with Graves' hyperthyroidism. This chain links TRBV25-1 with TRBJ2-1; tentative D call: TRBD2 (7 bases). The specimen was blood. The DNA for the CDR3 is TGTGCCAGCAGTGAATGGGGGGGCGGCGCCTACAATGAGCAGTTCTTC. As protein: CASSEWGGGAYNEQFF.